This T cell receptor beta chain stems from a study of CD4+ T cells in melanoma. General study results and limits: CD8+ T cell, macrophage and B cell function reportedly correlated with neoantigen-specific CD4+ T cells. In melanoma, neoantigen-specific CD4+ T cells reportedly differed in differentiation state.

TCRdb's table, derived via immunoSEQ multiplex PCR, lists solely in-frame clones and lacks some. The sample has 10,000 or so clones; 55% to 75% are singletons. Trimming took 6 bases from V and 10 from J, leaving 13 bases between them. The CDR3 length is 13 residues. CDR1 is LGHNA, CDR2 YNFKEQ, per germline. About this clone itself: Its antigen is still unknown.

The clonotype originates from a human donor with melanoma. Sample: cells from a culture (not recorded whether cultured in vitro). The V and J genes are TRBV4-2 and TRBJ1-6; no clear D. CDR3 amino acids: CASRMGSESPLHF. The DNA of the CDR3 is TGTGCCAGCAGGATGGGTAGCGAATCACCCCTCCACTTT.